Listed below are T cell receptor beta chains from one sample, sequenced in a study of regulatory T cells in long-lasting Graves disease. TCRdb re-called the multiplex PCR reads with MiXCR, one entry per CDR3 protein. The sample includes 500,000 to 700,000 distinct CDR3 sequences, about 30% of them seen just once. The sequencing used peripheral blood mononuclear cells (PBMCs), collected when the disease was refractory, from a patient treated with antithyroid drugs. The receptors were gathered from a female donor with Graves disease. CDR3s leave out the opening cysteine and the closing phenylalanine or tryptophan. A D gene is named only where the DNA matches it firmly.

D	V	J	CDR3
-	TRBV6-1	TRBJ2-7	ASSEILGLGEQY
TRBD2	TRBV2	TRBJ2-4	ASVELAGIGKNIQY
TRBD1	TRBV30	TRBJ1-2	AWSLQGYGYT
-	TRBV28	TRBJ1-5	ASSLPRVGQPQH
TRBD2	TRBV28	TRBJ2-7	ASSLQGGPICEQY
TRBD1	TRBV5-1	TRBJ1-2	ASSFGQGAFYGYT
-	TRBV6-1	TRBJ1-3	ASSERHATLSGNTIY
-	TRBV11-2	TRBJ1-6	ASSPQEGYSSYNSPLH
-	TRBV27	TRBJ1-2	ASCQDRANYGYT
TRBD1	TRBV2	TRBJ1-4	ATQRDRVGEKLF
-	TRBV12-3/TRBV12-4	TRBJ1-6	ASSLHGARPGSPLH
-	TRBV10-3	TRBJ1-1	AISEKTEAF
TRBD2	TRBV12-3/TRBV12-4	TRBJ2-3	ASRALAGEGKTDTQY
TRBD1	TRBV11-1	TRBJ1-1	ASSSPDRGKTAF
-	TRBV28	TRBJ1-5	ASSWVAGSGSSNQPQH
-	TRBV29-1	TRBJ2-5	SVDDGGETQY
-	TRBV29-1	TRBJ2-7	SVETGSYEQY
-	TRBV7-2	TRBJ1-1	ASSLVWTFEAF
TRBD1	TRBV6-4	TRBJ1-4	ASSQDRGRREKLF
-	TRBV20-1	TRBJ1-2	SATPMGEGGYGYT
-	TRBV12-3/TRBV12-4	TRBJ2-4	ASTETILAKNIQY
-	TRBV12-3/TRBV12-4	TRBJ2-7	ASSSVEEQY
TRBD2	TRBV6-1	TRBJ2-5	ASSPGTSGRWETQY
-	TRBV2	TRBJ1-2	ASSVRGRKYYGYT
-	TRBV3-1	TRBJ2-4	ASSPARLAKNIQY
-	TRBV5-1	TRBJ1-1	ASSLDTSMNTEAF
TRBD1	TRBV29-1	TRBJ1-1	SVEMVTGGYTEAF
TRBD1	TRBV30	TRBJ1-1	AWSPGQGTEAF
-	TRBV3-1	TRBJ1-1	ASSLTLVEPTEAF
-	TRBV12-3/TRBV12-4	TRBJ2-7	ASRERGLSYEQY
TRBD2	TRBV4-2	TRBJ2-7	ASSDRLAGSREQY
-	TRBV5-1	TRBJ2-7	ASSSQGGNYEQY